This T cell receptor (beta chain) stems from a study of cytomegalovirus exposure and HLA in healthy donors (dated by TCRdb to about 2017). Looking at the study overall: The 650 to 750 repertoires of the first cohort and the 120 validation repertoires were produced on the same platform, according to a later analysis. The study aimed to test whether signatures of past pathogen exposure could be identified by cataloging public T cell receptors. In addition to the first cohort of around 670 subjects, a separate validation cohort of 120 different subjects was used. High-throughput TCR immunosequencing, statistical association of individual TCRs with disease status, and machine learning were combined to predict cytomegalovirus infection status.

The donors were included in the validation cohort of over a hundred subjects, a group kept apart from the approximately 650-subject first cohort. Library creation used the immunoSEQ multiplex PCR assay. In the source study's methods: A statistical classification framework was built for diagnosing cytomegalovirus status from the catalog of TCR beta chain sequences. Imported from immuneACCESS, the table was reduced by TCRdb to in-frame sequences with V and J called. These copies leave out some clones; in studies compared against another copy, an unresolved V gene accounts for under half, and the cause of the remainder is not known. The V and J calls and the clone size are those of that table, but D and trimming were determined from the DNA. In this sample the table shows about 190,000 clones, approximately 80% of which occur a single time. The ten biggest clones cover roughly 6.5% of the sample. Including cysteine and phenylalanine, the CDR3 has 11 amino acids. Solely the CDR3 DNA is kept, with 33 bases framed from the first base. V lost 8 bases and J lost 2 bases; the stretch between them is 6 bases long. In the germline V gene, CDR1 corresponds to MDHEN and CDR2 to SYDVKM.

Broader findings and caveats from the paper: The study gave a list of around 170 TCR beta chains associated with cytomegalovirus. While some public TCRs were present in many individuals, most TCR sequences turned up only very rarely across donors. A later analysis had no HLA typing for the validation cohort, so co-occurrence there was scored across all 120 or so repertoires. A few of the identified cytomegalovirus-associated TCR beta chains were confirmed in vitro to be specific for cytomegalovirus antigens. A later analysis found that TCRs clustered in the first cohort also tended to co-occur in the approximately 120 validation repertoires, with 94% of cluster scores above 0. Cytomegalovirus status was reported to be diagnosed by the classifier with high specificity and sensitivity in both the original and validation cohorts. According to the authors, the approach could potentially be generalized to other disease states and immunological phenotypes.

Points on this clone: It has no known antigen specificity. One base away there is no much larger clone; base qualities are not given.

The receptor was isolated from a man aged 18 to 29 in good health and CMV-seropositive. The V and J genes are TRBV28 and TRBJ2-5, with TRBD2 as a weak D call on 5 bases. The sequenced sample consisted of PBMCs. For the CDR3, the sequence is CASGLQETQYF. The sequence in DNA is TGTGCCAGCGGACTTCAAGAGACCCAGTACTTC.